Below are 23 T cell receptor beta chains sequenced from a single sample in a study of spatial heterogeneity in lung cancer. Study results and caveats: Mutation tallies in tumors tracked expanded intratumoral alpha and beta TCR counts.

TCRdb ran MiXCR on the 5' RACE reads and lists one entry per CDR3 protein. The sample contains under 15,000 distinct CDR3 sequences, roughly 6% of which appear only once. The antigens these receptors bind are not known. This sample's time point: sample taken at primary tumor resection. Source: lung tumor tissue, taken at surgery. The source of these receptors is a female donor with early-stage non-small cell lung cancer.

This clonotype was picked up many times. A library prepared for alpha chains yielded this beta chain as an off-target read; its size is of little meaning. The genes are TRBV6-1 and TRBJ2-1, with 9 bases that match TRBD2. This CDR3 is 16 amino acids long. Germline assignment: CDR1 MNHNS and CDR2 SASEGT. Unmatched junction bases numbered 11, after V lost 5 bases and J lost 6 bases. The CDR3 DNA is TGTGCCAGCAGTCCGGGCGGACTAGCGTTAGGCAATGAGCAGTTCTTC. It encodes CASSPGGLALGNEQFF.

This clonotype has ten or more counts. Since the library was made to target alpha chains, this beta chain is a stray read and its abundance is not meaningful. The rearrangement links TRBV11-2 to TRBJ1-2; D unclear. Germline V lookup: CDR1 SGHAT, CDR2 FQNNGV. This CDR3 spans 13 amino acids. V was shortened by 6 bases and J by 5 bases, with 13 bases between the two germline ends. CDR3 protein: CASSFRPGYGYTF. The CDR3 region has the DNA TGTGCCAGCAGTTTTCGCCCCGGTTATGGCTACACCTTC.

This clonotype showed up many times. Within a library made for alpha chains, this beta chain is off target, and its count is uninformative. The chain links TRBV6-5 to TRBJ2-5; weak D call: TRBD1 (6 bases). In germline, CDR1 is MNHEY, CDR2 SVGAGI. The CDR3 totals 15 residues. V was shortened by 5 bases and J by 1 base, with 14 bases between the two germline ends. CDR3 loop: CASSALQGVQETQYF. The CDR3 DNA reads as TGTGCCAGCAGTGCTCTACAGGGTGTCCAAGAGACCCAGTACTTC.

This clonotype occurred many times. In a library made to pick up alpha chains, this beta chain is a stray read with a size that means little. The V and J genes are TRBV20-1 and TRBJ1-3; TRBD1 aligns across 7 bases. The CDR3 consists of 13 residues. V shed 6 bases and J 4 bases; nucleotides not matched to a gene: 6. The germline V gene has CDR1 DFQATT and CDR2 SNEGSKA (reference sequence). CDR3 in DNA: TGCAGTGCGAGGGGACAGTTAGGAAACACCATATATTTT. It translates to CSARGQLGNTIYF.

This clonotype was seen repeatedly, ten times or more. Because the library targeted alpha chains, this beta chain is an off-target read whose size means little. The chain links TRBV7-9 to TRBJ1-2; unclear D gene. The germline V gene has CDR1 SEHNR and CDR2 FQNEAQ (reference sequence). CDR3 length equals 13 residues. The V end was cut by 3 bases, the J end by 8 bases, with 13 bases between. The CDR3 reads CASSFGATDGYTF. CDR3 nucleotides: TGTGCCAGCAGCTTTGGTGCCACCGACGGCTACACCTTC. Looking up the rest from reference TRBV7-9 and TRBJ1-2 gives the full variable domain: DTGVSQNPRHKITKRGQNVTFRCDPISEHNRLYWYRQTLGQGPEFLTYFQNEAQLEKSRLLSDRFSAERPKGSFSTLEIQRTEQGDSAMYLCASSFGATDGYTFGSGTRLTVV.

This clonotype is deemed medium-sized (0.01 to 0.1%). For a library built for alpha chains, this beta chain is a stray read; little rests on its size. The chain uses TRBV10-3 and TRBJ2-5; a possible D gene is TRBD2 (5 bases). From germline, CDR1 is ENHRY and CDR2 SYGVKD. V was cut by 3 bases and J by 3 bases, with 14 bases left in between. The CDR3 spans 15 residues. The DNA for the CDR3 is TGTGCCATCAGTGATGTGGGAGCGAGGGAAGAGACCCAGTACTTC. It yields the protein CAISDVGAREETQYF.

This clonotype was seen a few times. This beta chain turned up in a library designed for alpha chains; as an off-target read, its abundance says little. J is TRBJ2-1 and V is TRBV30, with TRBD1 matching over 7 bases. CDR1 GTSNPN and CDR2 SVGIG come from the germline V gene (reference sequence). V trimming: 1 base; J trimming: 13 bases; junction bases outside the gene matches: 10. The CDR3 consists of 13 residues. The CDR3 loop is CAWSDYDRDSQFF. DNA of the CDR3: TGTGCCTGGAGTGACTACGACCGGGACAGTCAGTTCTTC.

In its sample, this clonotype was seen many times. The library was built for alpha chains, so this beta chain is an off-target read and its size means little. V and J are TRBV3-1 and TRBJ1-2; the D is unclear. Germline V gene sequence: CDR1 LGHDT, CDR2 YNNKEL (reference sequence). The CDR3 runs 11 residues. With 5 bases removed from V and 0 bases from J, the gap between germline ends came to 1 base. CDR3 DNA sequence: TGTGCCAGCAGCACTAACTATGGCTACACCTTC. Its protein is CASSTNYGYTF.

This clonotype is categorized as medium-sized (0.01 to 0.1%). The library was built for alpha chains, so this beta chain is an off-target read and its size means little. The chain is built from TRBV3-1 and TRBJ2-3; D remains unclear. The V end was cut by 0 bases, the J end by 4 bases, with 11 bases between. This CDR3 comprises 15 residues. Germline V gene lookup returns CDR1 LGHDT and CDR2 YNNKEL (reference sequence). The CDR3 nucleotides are TGTGCCAGCAGCCAAGAGGGTGTTAGGGCAGATACGCAGTATTTT. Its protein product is CASSQEGVRADTQYF.

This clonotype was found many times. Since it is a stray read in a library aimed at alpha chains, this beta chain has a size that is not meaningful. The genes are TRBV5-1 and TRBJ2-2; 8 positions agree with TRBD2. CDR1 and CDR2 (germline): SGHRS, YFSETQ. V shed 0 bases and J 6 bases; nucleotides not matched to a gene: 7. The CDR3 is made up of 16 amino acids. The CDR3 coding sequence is TGCGCCAGCAGCTTGGAGTGGACTAGCTTATCCGGGGAGCTGTTTTTT. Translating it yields CASSLEWTSLSGELFF.

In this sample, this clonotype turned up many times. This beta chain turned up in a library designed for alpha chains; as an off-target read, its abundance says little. The CDR3 region is CSARNVGQGGTGELFF. The CDR3 DNA reads TGCAGTGCTAGAAATGTGGGCCAGGGAGGGACCGGGGAGCTGTTTTTT. The V and J genes are TRBV20-1 and TRBJ2-2; TRBD2 matches at 7 bases. V was pared by 2 bases and J by 5 bases, with 11 bases of the junction left unmatched. This CDR3 is built from 16 residues. Germline assignment: CDR1 DFQATT and CDR2 SNEGSKA (reference sequence).

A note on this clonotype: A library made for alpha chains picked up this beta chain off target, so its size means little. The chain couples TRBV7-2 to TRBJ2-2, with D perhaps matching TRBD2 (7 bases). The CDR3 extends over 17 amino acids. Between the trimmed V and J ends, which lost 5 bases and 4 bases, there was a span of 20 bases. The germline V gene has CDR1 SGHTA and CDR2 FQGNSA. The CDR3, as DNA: TGTGCCAGCAGCCCAGCCGGTTGGGCGGGGGCCACCGGGGAGCTGTTTTTT. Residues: CASSPAGWAGATGELFF.

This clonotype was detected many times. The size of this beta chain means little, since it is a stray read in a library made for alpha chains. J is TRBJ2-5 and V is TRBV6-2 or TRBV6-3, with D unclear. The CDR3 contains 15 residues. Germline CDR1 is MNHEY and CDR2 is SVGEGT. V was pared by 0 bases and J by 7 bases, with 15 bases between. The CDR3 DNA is TGTGCCAGCAGTTACTCGGTCCCGGCGGCAGGGACCCAGTACTTC. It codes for CASSYSVPAAGTQYF.

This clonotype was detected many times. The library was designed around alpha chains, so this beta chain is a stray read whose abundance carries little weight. DNA for the CDR3: TGTGCCAGCAGCGCCGATGGGGGCTCCTACAATGAGCAGTTCTTC. Translating it yields CASSADGGSYNEQFF. The gene calls are TRBV9 and TRBJ2-1, with D perhaps assigned TRBD1 or TRBD2 (5 bases each). Germline values: CDR1 SGDLS, CDR2 YYNGEE. This CDR3 is built from 15 residues. The V end lost 3 bases, the J end lost 0 bases, and 10 bases lay between the germline ends.

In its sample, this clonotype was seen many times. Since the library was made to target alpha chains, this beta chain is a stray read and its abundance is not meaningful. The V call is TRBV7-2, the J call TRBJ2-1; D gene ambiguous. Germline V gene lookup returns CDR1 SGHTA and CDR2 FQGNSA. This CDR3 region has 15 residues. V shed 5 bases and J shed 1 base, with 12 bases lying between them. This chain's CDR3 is CASSPRHDSYNEQFF. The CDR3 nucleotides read TGTGCCAGCAGCCCTAGACATGATTCCTACAATGAGCAGTTCTTC.

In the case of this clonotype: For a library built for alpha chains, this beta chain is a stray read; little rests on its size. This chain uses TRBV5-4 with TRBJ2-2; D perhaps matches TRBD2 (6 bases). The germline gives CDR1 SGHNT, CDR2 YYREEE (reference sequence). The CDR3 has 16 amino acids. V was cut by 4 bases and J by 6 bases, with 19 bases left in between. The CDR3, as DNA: TGTGCCAGCAGCATGGGACTGGGAACTAGAGCCGGGGAGCTGTTTTTT. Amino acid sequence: CASSMGLGTRAGELFF. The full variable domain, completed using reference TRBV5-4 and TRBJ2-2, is ETGVTQSPTHLIKTRGQQVTLRCSSQSGHNTVSWYQQALGQGPQFIFQYYREEENGRGNFPPRFSGLQFPNYSSELNVNALELDDSALYLCASSMGLGTRAGELFFGEGSRLTVL.

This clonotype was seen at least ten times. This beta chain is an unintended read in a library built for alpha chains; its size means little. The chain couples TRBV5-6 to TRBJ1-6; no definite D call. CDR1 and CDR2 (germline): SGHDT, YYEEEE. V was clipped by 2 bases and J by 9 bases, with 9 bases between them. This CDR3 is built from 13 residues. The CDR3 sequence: CASSLWGGSPLHF. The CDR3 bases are TGTGCCAGCAGCTTATGGGGTGGTTCACCCCTCCACTTT.

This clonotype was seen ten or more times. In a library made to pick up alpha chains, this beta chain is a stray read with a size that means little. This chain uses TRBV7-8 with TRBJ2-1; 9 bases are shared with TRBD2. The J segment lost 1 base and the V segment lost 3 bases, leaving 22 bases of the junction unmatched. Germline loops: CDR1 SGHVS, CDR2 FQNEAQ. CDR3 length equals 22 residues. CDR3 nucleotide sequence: TGTGCCAGCAGCTTTCCCGGGCGGGCTAGCGGGGCGTCCCCTCCGTCCTACAATGAGCAGTTCTTC. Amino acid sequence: CASSFPGRASGASPPSYNEQFF.

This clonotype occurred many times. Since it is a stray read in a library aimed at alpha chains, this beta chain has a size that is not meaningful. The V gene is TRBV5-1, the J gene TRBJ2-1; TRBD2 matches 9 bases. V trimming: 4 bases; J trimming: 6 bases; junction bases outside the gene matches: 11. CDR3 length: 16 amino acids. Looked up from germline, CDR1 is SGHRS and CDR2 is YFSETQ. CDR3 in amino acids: CASSLDTGTSFNEQFF. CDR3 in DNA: TGCGCCAGCAGCCTCGATACCGGGACTAGCTTCAATGAGCAGTTCTTC.

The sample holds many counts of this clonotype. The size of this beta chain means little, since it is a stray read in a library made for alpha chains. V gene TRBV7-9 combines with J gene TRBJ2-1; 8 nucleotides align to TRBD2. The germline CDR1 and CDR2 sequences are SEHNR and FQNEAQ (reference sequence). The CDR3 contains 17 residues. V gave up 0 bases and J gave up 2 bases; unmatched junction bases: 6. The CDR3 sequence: CASSLAAVAGTYNEQFF. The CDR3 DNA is TGTGCCAGCAGCTTAGCGGCGGTAGCGGGGACCTACAATGAGCAGTTCTTC.

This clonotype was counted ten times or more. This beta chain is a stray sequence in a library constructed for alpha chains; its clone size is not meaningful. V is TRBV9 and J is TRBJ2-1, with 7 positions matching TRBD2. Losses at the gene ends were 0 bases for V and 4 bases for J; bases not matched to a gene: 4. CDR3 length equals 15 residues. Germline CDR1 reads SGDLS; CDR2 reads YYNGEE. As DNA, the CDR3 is TGTGCCAGCAGCGTAGTTCCAGCGGGATACAATGAGCAGTTCTTC. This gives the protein CASSVVPAGYNEQFF.

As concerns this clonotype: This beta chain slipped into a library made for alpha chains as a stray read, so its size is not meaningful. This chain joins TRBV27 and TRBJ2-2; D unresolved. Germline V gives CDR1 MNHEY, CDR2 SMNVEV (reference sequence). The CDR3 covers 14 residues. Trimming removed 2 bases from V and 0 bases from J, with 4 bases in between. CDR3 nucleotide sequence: TGTGCCAGCAGTTTAGGCGCGAACACCGGGGAGCTGTTTTTT. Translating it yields CASSLGANTGELFF.

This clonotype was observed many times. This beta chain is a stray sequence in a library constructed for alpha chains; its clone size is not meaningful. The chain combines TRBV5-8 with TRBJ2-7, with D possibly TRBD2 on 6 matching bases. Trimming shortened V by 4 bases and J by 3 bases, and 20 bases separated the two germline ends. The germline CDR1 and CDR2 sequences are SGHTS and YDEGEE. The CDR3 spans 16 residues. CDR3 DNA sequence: TGTGCCAGCAGCACCCCGCGCAGGCTCGGGAGCTACGAGCAGTACTTC. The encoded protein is CASSTPRRLGSYEQYF.